Below, one T cell receptor beta chain is given with its context. What antigen it recognizes has not been identified. Base qualities are missing; no much larger clone stands one base away. The cohort consisted of more than 650 healthy bone marrow donors. Cohort members were all nominally healthy when sampled, although unrecorded immune exposures were likely present. The donor was CMV seronegative and belonged to the group of over 300 seronegative cohort members. Each donor provided a peripheral blood sample, and peripheral blood mononuclear cells were used for TCR beta sequencing. Genomic DNA extraction from the blood cell samples was performed with the Qiagen DNeasy Blood Extraction Kit. Looking up the germline V gene yields CDR1 SGDLS and CDR2 YYNGEE. V is reduced by 4 bases and J by 0 bases, leaving a spacing of 11 bases between them. The CDR3 runs 14 residues from the cysteine to the phenylalanine. Of all the DNA, just the CDR3 is kept, 42 bases in frame from base 1.

This sample is drawn from a study of cytomegalovirus exposure and HLA in healthy donors (dated by TCRdb to 2016 to 2017). In terms of the full investigation: According to an earlier analysis of a few hundred of the donors, about 179 million T cells yielded roughly 110 million unique TCR beta sequences and 276 Gb of sequence data. Roughly 300 gigabases of sequencing data and around 87 million unique TCR sequences were included in an early release covering around 650 HLA-typed donors. Of the 350 to 450 genotyped donors, 81% were placed in the genetic ancestry cluster associated with self-reported Caucasian donors. The study aimed to test whether signatures of past pathogen exposure could be identified by cataloging public T cell receptors. The T cell repertoires of 700 or so subjects were profiled by immunosequencing and related to cytomegalovirus serostatus. A separate validation cohort of roughly 110 different subjects was used in addition to the roughly 700-subject first cohort. High-throughput TCR immunosequencing, statistical association of individual TCRs with disease status, and machine learning were combined to predict cytomegalovirus infection status. To study patterns of TCR occurrence, a later analysis re-analyzed previously published TCR beta repertoires from 666 donors and added high-resolution HLA genotyping. The later analysis used no new phenotypic data to find candidate immune exposures, relying instead on TCR beta sequences and their occurrence across donors. In an earlier analysis of roughly 600 of the donors, high-throughput TCR beta sequencing was used to judge whether each TCR beta V gene segment behaved as functional or pseudogenic. Alongside the repertoire data, information on donor age, sex, ethnicity and CMV serostatus was compiled. Genome-wide SNP genotypes for about 55% of the roughly 670 donors were used in a later genetic analysis, which treated that subset as a discovery cohort. Every discovery cohort repertoire had been produced on one sequencing platform. Both class I and class II loci were covered by HLA typing, at four-digit resolution. Typing coverage differed by locus: A, B, C, DRB1 and DQB1 were typed in roughly 620-640 donors, DQA1 in about 500, DPA1 in around 600, and DPB1 in roughly 450. Roughly 5 DR-DQ haplotypes were handled as single units for association and clustering, since linkage in the cohort was strong. Among 398 genotyped donors of the cohort, an average of around 240,000 unique TCR beta nucleotide sequences were sequenced per donor, around 20% of them non-productive.

The full study reports these points: Sequencing depth was assumed to be roughly uniform across donors in the presence/absence analyses, though that assumption may not hold. Because counts were too low, seventeen rarely observed V segments, including chromosome 9 orphons, were excluded from the earlier analysis of some 540 of the donors. For the cohort, immune exposure information was limited to CMV serostatus. In a later analysis, several top co-occurrence clusters were reported to appear linked to parvovirus B19, influenza, CMV and Epstein-Barr virus. Because HLA typing was unavailable for some donors at each locus, only the typed subset was used in association tests. Most TCR sequences were observed very rarely across donors, whereas some public TCRs were present in many individuals. A few of the identified cytomegalovirus-associated TCR beta chains were confirmed in vitro to be specific for cytomegalovirus antigens. Some IMGT-functional V segments, including TRBV6-2 and TRBV6-3, could not be told apart with the 87-base-pair reads, so those segments were excluded. In an earlier analysis of 587 of the donors, most TCR beta V segments appeared in productive rearrangements about 90% or about 30% of the time, broadly matching IMGT annotations. In a later analysis, most CMV-associated TCR beta chains were found to appear HLA-restricted, with HLA associations seemingly driven largely by CMV exposure. A later analysis found that HLA-associated TCR beta chains were more clonally expanded and had lower generation probabilities than equally common non-associated chains. The sequencing pipeline was judged likely to have produced a cluster of highly shared sequence variants as a technical artifact. The study gave a list of more than 150 TCR beta chains associated with cytomegalovirus. The cohort was sequenced for TCR beta chains only, and without alpha or paired-chain data the features that could be detected were limited. Linkage disequilibrium might explain the correlated functional status among segregating V segments, but an unknown experimental factor could not be ruled out. Specific HLA alleles were associated with more than 15,000 TCR beta sequences at a false discovery rate of 0.05 in a later analysis. Cytomegalovirus status was reported to be diagnosed by the classifier with high specificity and sensitivity in both the original and validation cohorts. Strong co-occurrence of HLA alleles, especially DR and DQ, made assigning TCR associations to individual alleles difficult. The authors suggested that the approach could potentially be generalized to other disease states and immunological phenotypes. A further reported finding was that TCR beta sequences accurately predicted the HLA-A and HLA-B alleles for most subjects in the first cohort. A later genetic analysis associated a missense DCLRE1C variant with V-gene and J-gene trimming of TCR beta chains, and an independent cohort replicated the association. A later genetic analysis reported fewer N-insertions in productive TCRs among donors in an Asian-associated ancestry cluster than the approximately 700-donor mean. In a later analysis, TCR association rates were found to vary across HLA loci, with the most associated TCRs seen for DRB1 alleles and the fewest for HLA-C alleles.

The protocol used for the library was the immunoSEQ multiplex PCR assay. For the multiplex PCR, a mixture combining 60 forward primers for TCR Vbeta segments and 13 reverse primers for TCR Jbeta segments was used. The CDR3 region of rearranged TCR beta genes was amplified from genomic DNA with a multiplex PCR assay. Amplified TCR beta libraries were sequenced as 87-base-pair reads on the Illumina HiSeq System. From the authors' description of their analysis: In a later analysis, tens of millions of unique TCR beta chains were counted across the 666 repertoires, and roughly 10 million of these chains were shared by at least two donors. To remove PCR and sequencing errors, raw reads were error-corrected and collapsed into unique sequences using a nearest-neighbor algorithm that merged closely related sequences. CDR3 sequences were aligned to IMGT reference sequences to assign V, D and J gene segments. Each retained sequence needed at least a six-nucleotide match to both a V gene segment and a J gene segment. A rearrangement was called productive if the CDR3 had no stop codons and remained in frame with V and J, and every other rearrangement was called non-productive. CDR3 was defined according to IMGT convention as the region running from the second conserved V-encoded cysteine to the conserved J-encoded phenylalanine. In an earlier analysis of more than 550 of the donors, sequences lacking an unambiguous match to a single V gene segment were excluded. In an earlier analysis of around 600 of the donors, V segments were called functional above 56.7% productive rearrangements and were called segregating when the between-donor standard deviation exceeded 5%. To diagnose cytomegalovirus status from the catalog of TCR beta chain sequences, a statistical classification framework was built. In a later analysis, TCR nucleotide sequences were compared against IMGT/GENE-DB human TR gene sequences so that V and J genes could be assigned. Using the TCRdist pipeline, a later analysis assigned CDR3 sequences along with most-parsimonious VDJ recombination scenarios. A later analysis defined each TCR beta chain by its CDR3 amino acid sequence plus V-gene family, and excluded reads lacking a unique V-gene family. In a later analysis, 500 to 700 highly shared, low-generation-probability nucleotide sequences were removed to address suspected cross-contamination and a sequencing artifact. For each public chain, a later analysis derived a clonal expansion index from normalized ranks of inferred template counts within each repertoire. Generation probabilities in a later analysis came from a VDJ recombination model fitted to out-of-frame rearrangements, and those results were checked against IGoR. In a later analysis, TCR-TCR, TCR-HLA and TCR-CMV co-occurrence was scored with hypergeometric tests, and a repertoire-size bias correction was applied to TCR pairs. To estimate false discovery rates, a later analysis permuted the HLA or CMV assignments 20 times. In a later analysis, co-occurring TCRs were grouped with DBSCAN, and TCRdist sequence similarity was added when clustering was performed within HLA-allele-positive subsets. Repertoires with fewer than 30,000 or more than 120,000 public chains were left out of co-occurrence clustering, as were a few repertoires with anomalous nucleotide sharing. What TCRdb holds here is the immuneACCESS table cut down to in-frame rearrangements. Part of the clones is not present; checked against another copy, under half of the missing clones reflect an unresolved V gene, and the others are unexplained. The DNA was the basis for D and trimming; V, J and clone size are from that table. This sample holds about 170,000 clones; roughly 80% were observed only once. The top ten constitute 2.4% of the sample.

The chain was built from TRBV9 and TRBJ2-7, with a weak D call of TRBD1 (6 bases match). The sequence came from a male donor in good health and CMV-seronegative. The sequenced sample consisted of PBMCs. The CDR3 corresponds to CASSFRDNSYEQYF. The sequenced DNA is TGTGCCAGCAGCTTTCGGGACAACTCCTACGAGCAGTACTTC. Where the CDR3 stops, the reference TRBV9 and TRBJ2-7 genes take over; the full variable domain is DSGVTQTPKHLITATGQRVTLRCSPRSGDLSVYWYQQSLDQGLQFLIQYYNGEERAKGNILERFSAQQFPDLHSELNLSSLELGDSALYFCASSFRDNSYEQYFGPGTRLTVT.